A selection of T cell receptor beta chains follows, all from one sample in a study of Ad26.COV2.S vaccination and SARS-CoV-2 variants. The method was immunoSEQ multiplex PCR; TCRdb's version includes in-frame clones alone and lacks a portion of them. The sample holds about 260,000 clones; around 90% are singletons and the top ten take about 2.7%. The starting material was peripheral blood, obtained in a trial of Ad26.COV2.S vaccine versus placebo. The origin of the receptors is a person between 18 and 59 years old who received the Ad26.COV2.S COVID-19 vaccine or a placebo. Both conserved end residues are part of each CDR3. Each record gives: CDR3 protein, CDR3 DNA, D gene, V gene, J gene, clone size. D genes are given only for firm matches. Clone size appears in some rows only: once, few, many, or a class for an expanded clone.

cdr3_aa: CASSGAGNSPLHF
cdr3_nt: TGTGCCAGCTCAGGGGCAGGCAATTCACCCCTCCACTTT
d_call: -
v_call: TRBV27
j_call: TRBJ1-6
clone_size: -

cdr3_aa: CASSFQEANYGYTF
cdr3_nt: TGTGCCAGCAGCTTTCAGGAAGCTAACTATGGCTACACCTTC
d_call: -
v_call: TRBV7-9
j_call: TRBJ1-2
clone_size: -

cdr3_aa: CASSVAAGGPTDTQYF
cdr3_nt: TGTGCCAGCAGCGTAGCAGCGGGGGGCCCCACAGATACGCAGTATTTT
d_call: TRBD2
v_call: TRBV9
j_call: TRBJ2-3
clone_size: -

cdr3_aa: CASSQWGRGQSGYTF
cdr3_nt: TGTGCCAGCAGCCAGTGGGGAAGGGGGCAAAGTGGCTACACCTTC
d_call: TRBD1
v_call: TRBV11-2
j_call: TRBJ1-2
clone_size: once

cdr3_aa: CASSIVRLHSPLHF
cdr3_nt: TGTGCCAGTAGTATAGTGCGCCTACATTCACCCCTCCACTTT
d_call: -
v_call: TRBV19
j_call: TRBJ1-6
clone_size: few

cdr3_aa: CASSGQGYEQYF
cdr3_nt: TGTGCCAGCAGTGGACAGGGCTACGAGCAGTACTTC
d_call: TRBD1
v_call: TRBV25-1
j_call: TRBJ2-7
clone_size: -

cdr3_aa: CASRQMNTGELFF
cdr3_nt: TGTGCCAGCCGACAGATGAACACCGGGGAGCTGTTTTTT
d_call: -
v_call: TRBV2
j_call: TRBJ2-2
clone_size: -

cdr3_aa: CASSQGHRETDTQYF
cdr3_nt: TGCGCCAGCAGCCAAGGTCACAGGGAGACAGATACGCAGTATTTT
d_call: -
v_call: TRBV4-3
j_call: TRBJ2-3
clone_size: -

cdr3_aa: CASGLLDFDRVNTEAFF
cdr3_nt: TGTGCTAGTGGTTTGCTAGACTTTGACAGGGTAAACACTGAAGCTTTCTTT
d_call: TRBD1
v_call: TRBV12-5
j_call: TRBJ1-1
clone_size: -

cdr3_aa: CASRGGPEGYTF
cdr3_nt: TGTGCCAGCAGGGGGGGACCGGAAGGCTACACCTTC
d_call: -
v_call: TRBV12-3/TRBV12-4
j_call: TRBJ1-2
clone_size: -

cdr3_aa: CATQARGTIYF
cdr3_nt: TGTGCCACCCAGGCCCGCGGCACCATATATTTT
d_call: -
v_call: TRBV25-1
j_call: TRBJ1-3
clone_size: -

cdr3_aa: CASRETVTEIHAVMNTEAFF
cdr3_nt: TGCGCCAGCAGGGAGACTGTAACCGAGATTCATGCAGTCATGAACACTGAAGCTTTCTTT
d_call: -
v_call: TRBV5-1
j_call: TRBJ1-1
clone_size: once

cdr3_aa: CASSNHYEQYF
cdr3_nt: TGTGCCAGCAGCAACCACTACGAGCAGTACTTC
d_call: -
v_call: TRBV7-2
j_call: TRBJ2-7
clone_size: -

cdr3_aa: CASSSSYDSYNSPLHF
cdr3_nt: TGTGCCAGCAGCTCCTCCTACGACTCCTATAATTCACCCCTCCACTTT
d_call: -
v_call: TRBV7-8
j_call: TRBJ1-6
clone_size: -

cdr3_aa: CSACTPRPGTSGSWFYTGELFF
cdr3_nt: TGCAGCGCTTGCACCCCCCGACCCGGGACTAGCGGGAGTTGGTTTTATACCGGGGAGCTGTTTTTT
d_call: TRBD2
v_call: TRBV29-1
j_call: TRBJ2-2
clone_size: -

cdr3_aa: CASSPRAAGEAFF
cdr3_nt: TGTGCCAGCAGCCCCCGGGCCGCGGGGGAAGCTTTCTTT
d_call: -
v_call: TRBV7-2
j_call: TRBJ1-1
clone_size: -

cdr3_aa: CATRGFGRGPGANVLTF
cdr3_nt: TGTGCCACCCGTGGTTTTGGACGGGGGCCTGGGGCCAACGTCCTGACTTTC
d_call: -
v_call: TRBV15
j_call: TRBJ2-6
clone_size: -

cdr3_aa: CASSPYTGGHEKLFF
cdr3_nt: TGTGCCAGCTCGCCTTACACAGGGGGTCATGAAAAACTGTTTTTT
d_call: TRBD1
v_call: TRBV18
j_call: TRBJ1-4
clone_size: -

cdr3_aa: CASRPGQGFTGELFF
cdr3_nt: TGTGCCAGCAGACCGGGACAGGGCTTCACCGGGGAGCTGTTTTTT
d_call: TRBD1
v_call: TRBV7-9
j_call: TRBJ2-2
clone_size: -

cdr3_aa: CASSQDLRSDRGNGYTF
cdr3_nt: TGCGCCAGCAGCCAAGATTTAAGATCGGACAGGGGGAATGGCTACACCTTC
d_call: TRBD1
v_call: TRBV4-1
j_call: TRBJ1-2
clone_size: -

cdr3_aa: CASSPHRSNTEAFF
cdr3_nt: TGTGCCAGCAGTCCCCACAGGAGTAACACTGAAGCTTTCTTT
d_call: -
v_call: TRBV6-2/TRBV6-3
j_call: TRBJ1-1
clone_size: -

cdr3_aa: CASSVQGRGQPQHF
cdr3_nt: TGTGCCAGCAGTGTGCAGGGGCGGGGGCAGCCCCAGCATTTT
d_call: -
v_call: TRBV2
j_call: TRBJ1-5
clone_size: -

cdr3_aa: CASSLWWQGHQPQHF
cdr3_nt: TGTGCCAGCAGCTTGTGGTGGCAGGGTCATCAGCCCCAGCATTTT
d_call: -
v_call: TRBV5-6
j_call: TRBJ1-5
clone_size: -

cdr3_aa: CASSLAETGRTEAFF
cdr3_nt: TGCGCCAGCAGCTTGGCCGAGACAGGGAGGACTGAAGCTTTCTTT
d_call: TRBD1
v_call: TRBV5-1
j_call: TRBJ1-1
clone_size: -

cdr3_aa: CASSEDRGPAKNIQYF
cdr3_nt: TGTGCCAGCAGTGAAGACAGGGGGCCCGCCAAAAACATTCAGTACTTC
d_call: TRBD1
v_call: TRBV2
j_call: TRBJ2-4
clone_size: -

cdr3_aa: CASNPGRYSNQPQHF
cdr3_nt: TGTGCCAGCAACCCTGGGAGGTATAGCAATCAGCCCCAGCATTTT
d_call: -
v_call: TRBV6-5
j_call: TRBJ1-5
clone_size: -

cdr3_aa: CASSGGSGGYNEQFF
cdr3_nt: TGTGCCAGCAGCGGAGGATCAGGAGGCTACAATGAGCAGTTCTTC
d_call: -
v_call: TRBV9
j_call: TRBJ2-1
clone_size: once

cdr3_aa: CASSLGVGGHHF
cdr3_nt: TGTGCCAGCAGCCTAGGGGTCGGCGGCCACCACTTC
d_call: -
v_call: TRBV7-9
j_call: TRBJ2-5
clone_size: -

cdr3_aa: CASSLGGARTGELFF
cdr3_nt: TGTGCCAGCAGCCTAGGGGGGGCGCGCACCGGGGAGCTGTTTTTT
d_call: -
v_call: TRBV9
j_call: TRBJ2-2
clone_size: -

cdr3_aa: CASSPDEFSTDTQYF
cdr3_nt: TGTGCCAGCTCACCCGATGAGTTCAGCACAGATACGCAGTATTTT
d_call: -
v_call: TRBV18
j_call: TRBJ2-3
clone_size: -

cdr3_aa: CASSLNMGYGYTF
cdr3_nt: TGTGCCAGCAGCCTGAATATGGGGTATGGCTACACCTTC
d_call: -
v_call: TRBV13
j_call: TRBJ1-2
clone_size: -

cdr3_aa: CASRSHSGSGNTIYF
cdr3_nt: TGTGCCAGCAGATCTCACTCCGGCTCTGGAAACACCATATATTTT
d_call: -
v_call: TRBV7-9
j_call: TRBJ1-3
clone_size: -

cdr3_aa: CAWSVGGGETQYF
cdr3_nt: TGTGCCTGGAGTGTTGGGGGAGGCGAGACCCAGTACTTC
d_call: -
v_call: TRBV30
j_call: TRBJ2-5
clone_size: -

cdr3_aa: CASSYGAVPYEQYF
cdr3_nt: TGTGCCAGCAGTTATGGGGCAGTACCCTACGAGCAGTACTTC
d_call: -
v_call: TRBV6-5
j_call: TRBJ2-7
clone_size: -

cdr3_aa: CASSIGTQAFF
cdr3_nt: TGTGCCAGCAGCATCGGGACCCAAGCTTTCTTT
d_call: -
v_call: TRBV6-5
j_call: TRBJ1-1
clone_size: -

cdr3_aa: CASSFGDRDYGYTF
cdr3_nt: TGTGCCAGCAGTTTTGGGGACAGGGACTATGGCTACACCTTC
d_call: TRBD1
v_call: TRBV6-5
j_call: TRBJ1-2
clone_size: -

cdr3_aa: CASSLDRLDNEQFF
cdr3_nt: TGTGCCAGCAGCTTAGACAGACTAGATAATGAGCAGTTCTTC
d_call: -
v_call: TRBV7-2
j_call: TRBJ2-1
clone_size: -

cdr3_aa: CASSLSLRGAGGKDTQYF
cdr3_nt: TGTGCCAGCAGTTTATCGTTACGGGGGGCAGGGGGCAAAGATACGCAGTATTTT
d_call: -
v_call: TRBV27
j_call: TRBJ2-3
clone_size: -

cdr3_aa: CASSVWQGTNQPQHF
cdr3_nt: TGTGCCAGCAGTGTTTGGCAGGGGACCAATCAGCCCCAGCATTTT
d_call: -
v_call: TRBV2
j_call: TRBJ1-5
clone_size: -

cdr3_aa: CASSLAGGGNIQYF
cdr3_nt: TGTGCCAGCAGCTTAGCAGGGGGCGGAAACATTCAGTACTTC
d_call: TRBD1
v_call: TRBV7-8
j_call: TRBJ2-4
clone_size: -

cdr3_aa: CSVTPRVANTGELFF
cdr3_nt: TGCAGCGTCACGCCTCGGGTAGCGAACACCGGGGAGCTGTTTTTT
d_call: -
v_call: TRBV29-1
j_call: TRBJ2-2
clone_size: -

cdr3_aa: CASSELGGGHEQFF
cdr3_nt: TGTGCCAGCAGTGAGTTAGGGGGTGGGCATGAGCAGTTCTTC
d_call: -
v_call: TRBV6-4
j_call: TRBJ2-1
clone_size: -

cdr3_aa: CASSTRTSGGTDTQYF
cdr3_nt: TGTGCCAGCAGCACTCGGACTAGCGGGGGCACAGATACGCAGTATTTT
d_call: TRBD2
v_call: TRBV5-4
j_call: TRBJ2-3
clone_size: -

cdr3_aa: CASSPPHTGRTDTQYF
cdr3_nt: TGTGCCAGCTCACCGCCCCATACGGGGCGCACAGATACGCAGTATTTT
d_call: -
v_call: TRBV18
j_call: TRBJ2-3
clone_size: -

cdr3_aa: CASLGLANEKLFF
cdr3_nt: TGTGCCTCCTTGGGGCTCGCTAATGAAAAACTGTTTTTT
d_call: -
v_call: TRBV30
j_call: TRBJ1-4
clone_size: -

cdr3_aa: CASSLSPNGEQFF
cdr3_nt: TGTGCCAGCAGCTTGAGTCCTAATGGCGAGCAGTTCTTC
d_call: -
v_call: TRBV7-2
j_call: TRBJ2-1
clone_size: -

cdr3_aa: CATSRPEPEYGYTF
cdr3_nt: TGTGCCACCAGCAGGCCCGAGCCGGAGTATGGCTACACCTTC
d_call: -
v_call: TRBV15
j_call: TRBJ1-2
clone_size: -

cdr3_aa: CATSRSGGAGGYTF
cdr3_nt: TGTGCCACCAGCAGGTCGGGGGGCGCGGGTGGCTACACCTTC
d_call: -
v_call: TRBV15
j_call: TRBJ1-2
clone_size: -

cdr3_aa: CASSLTRELFF
cdr3_nt: TGTGCCAGCAGCCTCACCCGGGAGCTGTTTTTT
d_call: -
v_call: TRBV12-3/TRBV12-4
j_call: TRBJ2-2
clone_size: -

cdr3_aa: CASSFRGEGKLFF
cdr3_nt: TGTGCCAGCAGTTTCAGGGGTGAGGGAAAACTGTTTTTT
d_call: -
v_call: TRBV12-3/TRBV12-4
j_call: TRBJ1-4
clone_size: -

cdr3_aa: CASSIPRTSGRAGNEQFF
cdr3_nt: TGTGCCAGTAGTATCCCTCGGACTAGCGGGAGGGCGGGGAATGAGCAGTTCTTC
d_call: TRBD2
v_call: TRBV19
j_call: TRBJ2-1
clone_size: -